This TCR beta chain was captured by sequencing in a study of blood T cell repertoires in COVID-19. Turning to the study itself: The United States, Italy and Spain were the sources of the acute and convalescent COVID-19 samples. In each case, the material was cDNA or gDNA derived from T cells, B-cell-depleted T cells, or PBMCs.

In the original workflow: Estimates of nucleated cell counts were drawn from the amplification of reference gene primers. Some clones are missing from TCRdb's copy, which holds only in-frame ones; the method was immunoSEQ multiplex PCR. That table is the source of V, J and clone size, and D and trimming were worked out from the DNA. This table holds around 250,000 clones, around 90% found once. Looked up from germline, CDR1 is LGHNA and CDR2 is YSLEER. This CDR3 spans 15 amino acids. V was trimmed by 0 bases and J by 2 bases, leaving 10 bases between them. This receptor was obtained from a human donor in a cohort sampled during active COVID-19. The sequencing sample was made of peripheral blood. This rearrangement joins TRBV4-3 to TRBJ2-5; the D is unclear. In DNA form, the CDR3 reads TGCGCCAGCAGCCAAGATAGAACAGCTCAAGAGACCCAGTACTTC. This translates into CASSQDRTAQETQYF.